This T cell receptor (beta chain) appears in the sequencing data of a study of cytomegalovirus exposure and HLA in healthy donors. Turning to this clone: The antigen is undetermined.

The PCR had 60 Vbeta and 13 Jbeta primers. Here immunoSEQ multiplex PCR was the method, and the copy in TCRdb shows in-frame clones only, minus some. The sample shows about 140,000 clones, 80% of them seen only once. Overall study findings and caveats: Fewer N-insertions (relative to the roughly 610-donor mean) were reportedly seen in an Asian-associated ancestry cluster in a later analysis. In an earlier analysis, most TCR beta V segments were productive about 87% or about 30% of the time. Using a false discovery rate of 0.05, a later analysis showed that 15,000 to 20,000 TCR beta sequences were associated with HLA alleles. CMV serostatus was the only immune exposure information that was available.

The germline gives CDR1 MNHEY, CDR2 SVGAGI. V was shortened by 8 bases and J by 5 bases, with 9 bases between the two germline ends. The CDR3 length is 11 residues. This sequence originates from a man younger than 40 in good health and CMV-seronegative. The chain has TRBV6-5 and TRBJ1-2; D remains unclear. The specimen was PBMCs. CDR3 amino acids: CASSGLYGYTF. The CDR3 region has the DNA TGTGCCAGCTCTGGACTATATGGCTACACCTTC.